These 10 T cell receptor beta chains share one sample of origin, sequenced in a study of cytomegalovirus exposure and HLA in healthy donors. Primers: 60 Vbeta forward and 13 Jbeta reverse. Some clones are missing from TCRdb's copy, which holds only in-frame ones; the method was immunoSEQ multiplex PCR. The data show some 150,000 clones, 80% seen once. Sequencing was carried out using PBMCs. The receptors originated from a man aged 50-60 years in good health and CMV-seronegative.

This clone was seen once. The chain links TRBV6-1 to TRBJ2-7; a weak D match, TRBD1 (6 bases). V was shortened by 6 bases and J by 0 bases, with 9 bases between the two germline ends. This CDR3 comprises 13 residues. Germline V gives CDR1 MNHNS, CDR2 SASEGT. CDR3 sequence: CASRRGSSYEQYF. In DNA, the CDR3 is TGTGCCAGCAGGAGGGGGAGCTCCTACGAGCAGTACTTC.

The J gene is TRBJ1-3, the V gene TRBV7-2; possibly TRBD1 for D (5 bases). CDR3 size: 13 residues. CDR1 is SGHTA and CDR2 is FQGNSA in the germline V gene. Between the trimmed V and J ends, which lost 5 bases and 2 bases, there was a span of 7 bases. The CDR3 loop is CASSGAAGNTIYF. In nucleotides, the CDR3 is TGTGCCAGCAGCGGGGCAGCTGGAAACACCATATATTTT. The variable domain in full, with the rest retrieved from reference TRBV7-2 and TRBJ1-3, is GAGVSQSPSNKVTEKGKDVELRCDPISGHTALYWYRQSLGQGLEFLIYFQGNSAPDKSGLPSDRFSAERTGGSVSTLTIQRTQQEDSAVYLCASSGAAGNTIYFGEGSWLTVV.

V usage is TRBV5-1 and J usage is TRBJ1-2, with D possibly matching TRBD1 (5 bases). Looked up from germline, CDR1 is SGHRS and CDR2 is YFSETQ. Between the trimmed V and J ends, which lost 0 bases and 1 base, there was a span of 10 bases. The CDR3 is 15 residues long. The CDR3 DNA reads TGCGCCAGCAGCTTGGCCACGGGGGTTAACTATGGCTACACCTTC. Translation gives CASSLATGVNYGYTF.

The chain joins TRBV15 to TRBJ1-1, with D tentatively TRBD1 (6 bases). The CDR3 runs 13 residues. Germline CDR1 and CDR2: LNHNV and YYDKDF (reference sequence). With 1 base removed from V and 10 bases from J, the gap between germline ends came to 13 bases. The CDR3 DNA reads TGTGCCACCAGCAGAGGACAGGCGGTCGGAGCTTTCTTT. Encoded protein: CATSRGQAVGAFF.

CDR3 in DNA: TGTGCCAGCAGTGATAACGGGATCTCTGGAAACACCATATATTTT. Encoded protein: CASSDNGISGNTIYF. V is TRBV6-1 and J is TRBJ1-3; D is ambiguous. In germline, CDR1 is MNHNS, CDR2 SASEGT. This CDR3 region has 15 residues. Trimming stripped 3 bases from V and 0 bases from J, with 9 bases between.

The rearrangement uses TRBV6-5 and TRBJ1-2; 9 positions match TRBD1. This CDR3 contains 15 residues. Trimming took 6 bases from V and 2 from J; bases not matched to a gene: 7. The V gene's germline CDR1 is MNHEY and CDR2 SVGAGI. Here the CDR3 reads CASSQRGTGNYGYTF. As DNA, the CDR3 is TGTGCCAGCAGCCAAAGAGGGACAGGGAACTATGGCTACACCTTC.

This chain connects TRBV7-3 to TRBJ2-2; the D is unclear. The CDR3 loop spans 12 amino acids. The ends were cut back, 2 bases at V and 8 bases at J, with 6 bases in the middle. Germline V CDR1 and CDR2: SGHTA, FQGTGA. The CDR3, as DNA: TGTGCCAGCAGCTTACCTTATGGGGAGCTGTTTTTT. Protein product: CASSLPYGELFF. Together with reference TRBV7-3 and TRBJ2-2, the CDR3 gives the full variable domain: GAGVSQTPSNKVTEKGKYVELRCDPISGHTALYWYRQSLGQGPEFLIYFQGTGAADDSGLPNDRFFAVRPEGSVSTLKIQRTERGDSAVYLCASSLPYGELFFGEGSRLTVL.

The V call is TRBV10-3, the J call TRBJ1-1; possibly TRBD1 for D (6 bases). This CDR3 is 14 amino acids long. Germline V CDR1 and CDR2: ENHRY, SYGVKD. The V gene lost 2 bases and the J gene lost 5 bases, with 12 bases spanning the gap. The CDR3 spells CAISEEGGRTEAFF. DNA for the CDR3: TGTGCCATCAGTGAGGAGGGGGGGAGAACTGAAGCTTTCTTT.

The chain has TRBV5-1 and TRBJ2-5; D is unclear. Trimming took 0 bases from V and 5 from J, leaving 11 bases between them. CDR1 and CDR2 from the germline V gene are SGHRS and YFSETQ. The CDR3 is 14 amino acids. The CDR3 is CASSLAGNGETQYF. The CDR3 region has the DNA TGCGCCAGCAGCTTGGCAGGCAATGGGGAGACCCAGTACTTC.

In this sample, this clone turned up a few times. V is TRBV7-2 and J is TRBJ2-1; 11 bases map to TRBD1. CDR3 length: 14 amino acids. CDR1 is SGHTA, CDR2 FQGNSA, per germline. With V trimmed by 3 bases and J by 13 bases, 8 bases remained unmatched. CDR3 sequence (DNA): TGTGCCAGCAGCTTGGGGGGACAGGGGGAATTTCAGTTCTTC. As protein: CASSLGGQGEFQFF. Full variable domain (rest looked up from reference TRBV7-2 and TRBJ2-1): GAGVSQSPSNKVTEKGKDVELRCDPISGHTALYWYRQSLGQGLEFLIYFQGNSAPDKSGLPSDRFSAERTGGSVSTLTIQRTQQEDSAVYLCASSLGGQGEFQFFGPGTRLTVL.